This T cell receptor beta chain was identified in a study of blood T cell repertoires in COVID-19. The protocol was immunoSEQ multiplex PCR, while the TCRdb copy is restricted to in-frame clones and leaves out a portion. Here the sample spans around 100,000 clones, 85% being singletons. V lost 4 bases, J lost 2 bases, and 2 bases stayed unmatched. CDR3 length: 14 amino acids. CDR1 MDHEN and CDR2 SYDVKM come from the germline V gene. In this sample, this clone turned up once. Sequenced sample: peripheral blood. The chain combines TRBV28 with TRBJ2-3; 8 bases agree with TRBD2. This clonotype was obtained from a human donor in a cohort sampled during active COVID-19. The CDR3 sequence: CASSSGGATDTQYF. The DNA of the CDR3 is TGTGCCAGCAGTTCCGGGGGGGCCACAGATACGCAGTATTTT.